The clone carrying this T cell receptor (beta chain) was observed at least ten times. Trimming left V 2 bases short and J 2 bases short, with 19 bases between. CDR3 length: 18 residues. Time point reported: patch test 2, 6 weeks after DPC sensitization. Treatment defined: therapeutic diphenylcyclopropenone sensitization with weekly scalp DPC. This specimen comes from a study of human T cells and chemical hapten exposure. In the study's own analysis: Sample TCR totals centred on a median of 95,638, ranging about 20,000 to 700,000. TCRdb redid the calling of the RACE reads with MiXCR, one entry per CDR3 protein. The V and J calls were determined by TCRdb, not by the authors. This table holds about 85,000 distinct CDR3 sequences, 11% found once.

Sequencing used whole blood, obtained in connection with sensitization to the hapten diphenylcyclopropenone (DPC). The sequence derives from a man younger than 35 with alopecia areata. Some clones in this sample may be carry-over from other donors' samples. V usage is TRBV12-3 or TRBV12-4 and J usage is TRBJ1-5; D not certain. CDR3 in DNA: TGTGCCAGCAGTTTATTTAGGCACCGTTTAAGAGGCAATCAGCCCCAGCATTTT. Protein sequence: CASSLFRHRLRGNQPQHF.